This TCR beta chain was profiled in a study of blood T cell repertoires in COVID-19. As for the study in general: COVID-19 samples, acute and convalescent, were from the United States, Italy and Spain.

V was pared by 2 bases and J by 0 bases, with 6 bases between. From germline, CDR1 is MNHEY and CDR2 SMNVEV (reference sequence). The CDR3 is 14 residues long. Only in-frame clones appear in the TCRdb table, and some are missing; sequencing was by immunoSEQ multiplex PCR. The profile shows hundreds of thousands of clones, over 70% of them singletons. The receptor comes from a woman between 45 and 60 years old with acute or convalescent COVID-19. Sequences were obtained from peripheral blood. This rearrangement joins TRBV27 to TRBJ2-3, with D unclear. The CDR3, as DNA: TGTGCCAGCAGTTTACGCACTAGCACAGATACGCAGTATTTT. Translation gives CASSLRTSTDTQYF.